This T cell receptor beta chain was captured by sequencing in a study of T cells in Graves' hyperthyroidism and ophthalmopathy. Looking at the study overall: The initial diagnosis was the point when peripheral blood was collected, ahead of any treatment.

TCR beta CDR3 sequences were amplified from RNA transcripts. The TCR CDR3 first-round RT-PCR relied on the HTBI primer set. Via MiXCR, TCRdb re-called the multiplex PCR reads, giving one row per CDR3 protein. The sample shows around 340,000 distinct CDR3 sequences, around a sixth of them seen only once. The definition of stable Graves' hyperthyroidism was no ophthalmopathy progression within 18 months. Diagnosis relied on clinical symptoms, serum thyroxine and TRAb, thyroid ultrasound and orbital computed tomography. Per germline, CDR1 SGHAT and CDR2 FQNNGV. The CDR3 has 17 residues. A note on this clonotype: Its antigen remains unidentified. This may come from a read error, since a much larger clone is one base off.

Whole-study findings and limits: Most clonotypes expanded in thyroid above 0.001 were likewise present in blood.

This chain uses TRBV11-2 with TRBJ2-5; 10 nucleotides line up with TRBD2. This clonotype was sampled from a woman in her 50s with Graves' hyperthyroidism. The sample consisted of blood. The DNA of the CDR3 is TGTGGCAGCAGCACAAGACCCGGGACTAGCGTCCAAGAGACCCAGTACTTC. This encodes CGSSTRPGTSVQETQYF.